Included here is one T cell receptor (beta chain) sequence, with context. This specimen belongs to a study of blood T cell repertoires in COVID-19. The protocol was immunoSEQ multiplex PCR, while the TCRdb copy is restricted to in-frame clones and leaves out a portion. The repertoire holds approximately 200,000 clones, with 75% to 90% as singletons. The germline V gene encodes CDR1 LGHNA and CDR2 YSLEER. V lost 4 bases and J 2 bases, leaving 11 bases between the germline ends. This CDR3 is built from 14 residues. The sequencing sample was made of PBMCs or T cells enriched from blood (not recorded which). The clonotype originates from a woman aged 25 to 45 who had recovered from COVID-19. This chain connects TRBV4-3 to TRBJ1-2; D perhaps matches TRBD1 (5 bases). This CDR3 is CASSRGLGNYGYTF. The CDR3 DNA follows: TGCGCCAGCAGCCGGGGCTTGGGGAACTATGGCTACACCTTC.